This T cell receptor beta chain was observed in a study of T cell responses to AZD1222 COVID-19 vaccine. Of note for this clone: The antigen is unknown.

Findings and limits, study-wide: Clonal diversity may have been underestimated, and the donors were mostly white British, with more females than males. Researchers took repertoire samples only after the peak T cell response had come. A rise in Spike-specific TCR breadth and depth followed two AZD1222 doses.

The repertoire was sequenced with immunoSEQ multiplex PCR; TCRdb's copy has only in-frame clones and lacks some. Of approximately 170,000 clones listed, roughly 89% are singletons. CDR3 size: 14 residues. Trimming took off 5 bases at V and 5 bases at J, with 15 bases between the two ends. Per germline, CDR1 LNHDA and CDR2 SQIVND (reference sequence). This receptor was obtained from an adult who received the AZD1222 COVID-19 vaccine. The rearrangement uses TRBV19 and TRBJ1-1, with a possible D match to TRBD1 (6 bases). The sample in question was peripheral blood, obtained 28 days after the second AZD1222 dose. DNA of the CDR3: TGTGCCAGTAGTTTTCGCAGGGGTGGAACTGAAGCTTTCTTT. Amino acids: CASSFRRGGTEAFF.